This is a list of T cell receptor beta chains from one sample in a study of tumor-infiltrating lymphocytes in primary liver carcinoma. TCRdb used MiXCR to reprocess the multiplex PCR reads, holding one entry per CDR3 protein. The table records some 94,000 distinct CDR3 sequences, more than 60% of them present only once. The sequencing input was liver tumor tissue from sampling region 5. These receptors came from a woman aged 60-75 years with primary liver carcinoma and hepatitis B virus infection. Both conserved end residues are part of each CDR3. Fields, in order: J gene, clone size, D gene, V gene, CDR3 length, CDR3 DNA, CDR3 protein. A D gene is named only where the DNA matches it firmly. Some rows mark clone size as missing; the rest say once, few, many or name a class of expanded clone.

j_call: TRBJ1-1; clone_size: NA; d_call: NA; v_call: TRBV29-1; cdr3_length: 11; cdr3_nt: TGCAGCGCTGGTTTGGACACTGAAGCTCTCTTT; cdr3_aa: CSAGLDTEALF
j_call: TRBJ2-7; clone_size: NA; d_call: NA; v_call: TRBV29-1; cdr3_length: 11; cdr3_nt: TGCAGCGTTGAAATGGGCTACGGGCAGTACTTC; cdr3_aa: CSVEMGYGQYF
j_call: TRBJ1-2; clone_size: many; d_call: TRBD1; v_call: TRBV29-1; cdr3_length: 13; cdr3_nt: TGCAGCGCCGTTCGGGACAGCACGGACGGCTACACCTTC; cdr3_aa: CSAVRDSTDGYTF
j_call: TRBJ2-4; clone_size: NA; d_call: NA; v_call: TRBV29-1; cdr3_length: 16; cdr3_nt: TGCAGCGTTGAATTCGGCCTGGGGCGAGCCGAAAACATTCAGTACTTC; cdr3_aa: CSVEFGLGRAENIQYF
j_call: TRBJ2-7; clone_size: few; d_call: TRBD2; v_call: TRBV12-3/TRBV12-4; cdr3_length: 14; cdr3_nt: TGTACCAGCAGTTTAACTAGCGGGAGCTACGAGCAGTACTTT; cdr3_aa: CTSSLTSGSYEQYF
j_call: TRBJ2-2; clone_size: NA; d_call: TRBD2; v_call: TRBV6-5; cdr3_length: 18; cdr3_nt: TGTGCCAGCAGTTCGACTATCGGGAGGGTCTGGCGCACCGGGGAGCTGTTTTTT; cdr3_aa: CASSSTIGRVWRTGELFF
j_call: TRBJ2-7; clone_size: NA; d_call: TRBD1; v_call: TRBV6-5; cdr3_length: 15; cdr3_nt: TGTGCCAACAGTCCCTACAGGGGGCCATTCTACGAGCAGTACTTC; cdr3_aa: CANSPYRGPFYEQYF
j_call: TRBJ2-1; clone_size: medium-sized; d_call: TRBD2; v_call: TRBV11-2; cdr3_length: 15; cdr3_nt: TGTGCCAGCAGCTTCACTAGCGGAAGGTACAATGAGCAGTTCTTC; cdr3_aa: CASSFTSGRYNEQFF
j_call: TRBJ2-6; clone_size: NA; d_call: TRBD1; v_call: TRBV5-1; cdr3_length: 19; cdr3_nt: TGCGCCAGCAGCCCCTTTGGTCTAGGACAGGGGACTGGGACCAACGTCCTGACTTTC; cdr3_aa: CASSPFGLGQGTGTNVLTF
j_call: TRBJ1-1; clone_size: few; d_call: TRBD1; v_call: TRBV5-1; cdr3_length: 14; cdr3_nt: TGCACCAGCAGCTTGGGACAGGGGGCGAGGGAAGCTTTCTTT; cdr3_aa: CTSSLGQGAREAFF
j_call: TRBJ2-2; clone_size: medium-sized; d_call: NA; v_call: TRBV11-2; cdr3_length: 14; cdr3_nt: TGTGCCAGCAGCTTAGAGTGGGTTGGCGGGGAGCTGTTTTTT; cdr3_aa: CASSLEWVGGELFF
j_call: TRBJ2-1; clone_size: NA; d_call: NA; v_call: TRBV28; cdr3_length: 15; cdr3_nt: TGTGCCAGCATTTCGGCCAGCTGGACTTACAATGAGCAGTTCTTC; cdr3_aa: CASISASWTYNEQFF
j_call: TRBJ2-7; clone_size: NA; d_call: NA; v_call: TRBV11-2; cdr3_length: 14; cdr3_nt: TGTGCCAACAGCTTCCCTCAGCTTTCCGCCGAGCAGTACTTC; cdr3_aa: CANSFPQLSAEQYF
j_call: TRBJ1-2; clone_size: NA; d_call: NA; v_call: TRBV11-3; cdr3_length: 13; cdr3_nt: TGTGCCAGCAGCTTGCCGAGGGGCCATGGCTACATCTTC; cdr3_aa: CASSLPRGHGYIF